This T cell receptor (beta chain) is from a study of glioma-infiltrating T cells. Study conclusions and caveats: Above-expected tissue-blood divergence occurred in all gliomas, most in low-grade ones. Very few CDR3 sequences were shared between tissue and blood.

The iRepertoire nested amplicon-rescue multiplex PCR amplified TCR alpha and beta CDR3s from RNA. In TCRdb, the multiplex PCR reads were re-called with MiXCR into one record per CDR3 protein. The sample has under 200,000 distinct CDR3 sequences, around 40% seen once. With regard to this clonotype: Its antigen is not identified. With a much larger clone just one base away, this may be a read error.

Germline V lookup: CDR1 SGHVS, CDR2 FQNEAQ. The CDR3 covers 17 residues. The sequencing input was glioma tissue, nonneoplastic brain tissue, or PBMCs (not recorded which). The gene calls are TRBV7-8 and TRBJ1-5; weak D call: TRBD1 (5 bases). This clonotype originated in a human donor with low-grade glioma or glioblastoma, undergoing nonglioma brain surgery, or in good health (not recorded which). CDR3 in amino acids: CASSLFGQHRGNQPEHF. CDR3 sequence (DNA): TGTGCCAGCAGCTTATTCGGACAACATCGGGGCAATCAGCCCGAGCATTTT.